The T cell receptor (beta chain) under discussion was sequenced for a study of blood T cell repertoires in COVID-19. Only in-frame clones appear in the TCRdb table, and some are missing; sequencing was by immunoSEQ multiplex PCR. The data hold under 300,000 clones, with 80% to 90% observed a single time. This CDR3 is 14 amino acids long. V trimming: 7 bases; J trimming: 5 bases; junction bases outside the gene matches: 10. Germline V gene data show CDR1 as MNHEY and CDR2 as SMNVEV (reference sequence). Sequenced: peripheral blood. The sequence was obtained from a woman in her 30s with COVID-19, enrolled during active disease. The rearrangement links TRBV27 to TRBJ2-7, with 8 bases fitting TRBD2. CDR3 sequence reads: CASKWRGEGHEQYF. The CDR3 DNA follows: TGTGCCAGCAAGTGGCGGGGGGAGGGTCACGAGCAGTACTTC.